A selection of T cell receptor beta chains follows, all from one sample in a study of shared clonotypes between healthy human individuals. Only in-frame clones appear in the TCRdb table, and some are missing; sequencing was by immunoSEQ multiplex PCR. The sample carries around 2,000,000 clones, approximately 95% recorded once. What was sequenced was naive CD4+ T cells sorted from blood. The receptors stem from a young man in good health. Each CDR3 is given with its conserved first and last residue. D genes are given only for firm matches. Size is stated for part of the rows, as once, few or many counts, or as a class when the clone is expanded.

v_call	d_call	j_call	clone_size	cdr3_nt	cdr3_aa
TRBV5-6	NA	TRBJ2-7	NA	TGTGCCAGCAGCGGGGGGTACAGGAGTCTACTTTCCTACGAGCAGTACTTC	CASSGGYRSLLSYEQYF
TRBV5-4	NA	TRBJ2-3	once	TGTGCCAGCAGCTTGGAACCAGTCCTTGGCACAGATACGCAGTATTTT	CASSLEPVLGTDTQYF
TRBV7-2	NA	TRBJ2-7	NA	TGTGCCAGCAGCTATAATCCCAGCAGGGGTCACACCTACGAGCAGTACTTC	CASSYNPSRGHTYEQYF
TRBV27	NA	TRBJ2-3	NA	TGTGCCAGCAGGGGATGGAACACAGATACGCAGTATTTT	CASRGWNTDTQYF
TRBV30	NA	TRBJ1-2	NA	TGTGCCTGGAGTTCAGGGCGGACGTGGGGCTACACCTTC	CAWSSGRTWGYTF
TRBV18	TRBD2	TRBJ2-3	NA	TGTGCCAGCTCACCCGGCCCAGCTAGCGGAAGTCGGAGCACAGATACGCAGTATTTT	CASSPGPASGSRSTDTQYF
TRBV19	NA	TRBJ2-1	NA	TGTGCCAGTAGTAAACCACAGGTTAGTGGTGAGCAGTTCTTC	CASSKPQVSGEQFF
TRBV5-1	TRBD1	TRBJ1-5	NA	TGCGCCAGCAGCCCGGGGGACAGCGGATTCAATCAGCCCCAGCATTTT	CASSPGDSGFNQPQHF
TRBV19	NA	TRBJ1-6	NA	TGTGCCAGTAGTATAGCAGGGAATAATTCACCCCTCCACTTT	CASSIAGNNSPLHF
TRBV5-1	TRBD1	TRBJ2-7	once	TGCGCCAGCAGCACCGGGACAGGATACGAGCAGTACTTC	CASSTGTGYEQYF
TRBV18	TRBD2	TRBJ2-1	NA	TGTGCCAGCTCACCGGGACTAGCGGGGGTGGGGAATGAGCAGTTCTTC	CASSPGLAGVGNEQFF